This T cell receptor (beta chain) originates from a study of cytotoxic CD8 clonotypes in ibrutinib-treated CLL (dated by TCRdb to the early 2020s). For the wider study: The cohort had about a dozen relapsed/refractory and 15 treatment-naive patients; fewer than 18 were IGHV unmutated. Partial responses were observed in about 24 patients and complete responses in 2; after a median follow-up of roughly 72 months, remission was maintained in roughly 15 patients and progression was observed in approximately 12. The response samples were drawn at a median of 12 months into treatment, with a range of about 6 to 36 months. On average, each sample yielded roughly 250,000 productive templates and 94,082 productive rearrangements. Longitudinal samples were available for about 30% of the 86 trial participants. Cryopreserved peripheral blood mononuclear cells were obtained prior to treatment, at the time of response, and at either disease progression or sustained remission. All remission and progressive disease samples were collected while patients were still receiving ibrutinib.

The goal of deep resolution MiSeq sequencing was a depth between 1 in 1 million and 1 in 200,000 T cells, and coverage averaged 10x per clonotype. The immunoSEQ hsTCRB Kit was used to generate TCR beta libraries. Under the source paper's analysis protocol: The data were analyzed with ImmunoSEQ Analyzer and ImmunoSEQ Data Assistant, and V, D and J gene assignments followed IMGT definitions. Clonality, which ranges from 0 to 1, was calculated as one minus the normalized Shannon entropy of productive rearrangement frequencies. Only overrepresented clonotypes making up at least 0.05% of each patient's repertoire were included in the public clonotype analysis. Fewer than 15 repertoires from age-matched healthy donors, obtained from immuneACCESS, served as clonality controls. In its TCRdb copy, this immuneACCESS table keeps in-frame sequences only and misses some clones. Where compared with another copy, unresolved V genes explain less than half of these, and the others have no known cause. V, J and clone size are taken as reported in that table, and D and trimming were inferred from the DNA itself. The table for this sample lists roughly 50,000 clones; around 60% of them were counted only once. Approximately 28% of the sample is in the top ten clones.

As regards this clone: The antigen it binds to is not known. Per-nucleotide qualities are absent, and no much larger clonotype sits a single base away.

The investigation overall reported the following: Lymph node repertoires were not examined, and the timing of sampling was not matched between patients in sustained remission and those whose disease progressed. Clonality increased at ibrutinib response, stayed stable in sustained remission, and fell back toward baseline at progression. At baseline, clonality was higher than in age-matched healthy donors and showed a strong correlation with circulating CD8+ T-cell counts. Public clonotypes were rare and either shrank or stayed stable during treatment, and the rise in clonality at ibrutinib response reflected expansion of private clonotypes.

The CDR3 sequence holds 18 residues, the cysteine and phenylalanine included. Just the 54-base CDR3 DNA is kept, in frame starting at base 1. Looking up the germline V gene yields CDR1 SGHDT and CDR2 YYEEEE. The trim is 0 bases for V and 4 bases for J, with a gap of 22 bases between the germline ends. The time point label on this specimen signifies: 20 to 25 months on ibrutinib. For TCR beta library preparation, 1.5 to 2 micrograms of genomic DNA was extracted from cryopreserved PBMCs. High-throughput TCR beta sequencing was performed on longitudinal blood samples from CLL patients receiving ibrutinib monotherapy. Patients were enrolled in a phase 2 open-label single-center ibrutinib monotherapy trial.

The sequenced sample was PBMCs, obtained after 24 months of ibrutinib treatment. Recombination connected TRBV5-6 to TRBJ2-5; matching of 7 bases hints at TRBD1 as the D gene. This TCR was sampled from a human donor with chronic lymphocytic leukemia. In nucleotides, the sequence is TGTGCCAGCAGCTTGGCCGCAGGGGGGACAGTCTGGGGAGAGACCCAGTACTTC. This translates into CASSLAAGGTVWGETQYF.